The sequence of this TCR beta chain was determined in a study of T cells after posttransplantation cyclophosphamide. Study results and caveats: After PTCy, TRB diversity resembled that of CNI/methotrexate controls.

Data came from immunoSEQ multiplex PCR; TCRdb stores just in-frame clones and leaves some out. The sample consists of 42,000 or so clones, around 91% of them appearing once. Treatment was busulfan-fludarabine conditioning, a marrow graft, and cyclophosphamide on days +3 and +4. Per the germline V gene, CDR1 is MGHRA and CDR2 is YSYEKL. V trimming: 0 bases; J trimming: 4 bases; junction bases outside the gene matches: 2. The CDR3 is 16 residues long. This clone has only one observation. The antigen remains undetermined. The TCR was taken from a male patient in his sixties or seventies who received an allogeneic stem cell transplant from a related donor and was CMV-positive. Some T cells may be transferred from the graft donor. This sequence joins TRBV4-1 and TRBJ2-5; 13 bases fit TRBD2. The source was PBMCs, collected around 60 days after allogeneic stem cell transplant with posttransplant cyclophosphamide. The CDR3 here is CASSQDRLAGGETQYF. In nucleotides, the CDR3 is TGCGCCAGCAGCCAAGATCGACTAGCGGGGGGAGAGACCCAGTACTTC.